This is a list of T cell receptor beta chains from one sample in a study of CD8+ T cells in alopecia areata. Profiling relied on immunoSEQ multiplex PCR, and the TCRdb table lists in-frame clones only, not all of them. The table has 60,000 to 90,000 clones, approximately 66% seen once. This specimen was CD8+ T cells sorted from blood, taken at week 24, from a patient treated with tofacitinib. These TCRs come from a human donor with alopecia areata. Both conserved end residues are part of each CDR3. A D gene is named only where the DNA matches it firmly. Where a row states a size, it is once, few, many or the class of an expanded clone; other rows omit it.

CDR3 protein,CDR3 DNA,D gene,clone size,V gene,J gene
CASSSLAGGDTGELFF,TGTGCCAGCAGCTCCCTAGCGGGAGGGGACACCGGGGAGCTGTTTTTT,TRBD2,NA,TRBV4-2,TRBJ2-2
CSVDSTRPSWTEAFF,TGCAGCGTTGACTCCACTAGGCCCTCATGGACTGAAGCTTTCTTT,NA,few,TRBV29-1,TRBJ1-1
CASSYSKGTSPGYTF,TGTGCCAGCAGTTACTCAAAGGGGACGTCTCCTGGCTACACCTTC,NA,NA,TRBV6-5,TRBJ1-2
CASSPDLSSYNEQFF,TGTGCCAGCAGCCCCGACTTGAGCTCCTACAATGAGCAGTTCTTC,NA,few,TRBV4-2,TRBJ2-1
CASSLALTGAGTEAFF,TGTGCCAGCAGCTTAGCATTAACAGGGGCAGGGACTGAAGCTTTCTTT,TRBD1,NA,TRBV7-9,TRBJ1-1
CASRLAGANEQYF,TGTGCCAGTCGACTAGCGGGAGCGAACGAGCAGTACTTC,TRBD2,few,TRBV19,TRBJ2-7
CASSLRPIRRDAYEQYF,TGTGCCAGCAGTTTACGCCCTATTCGGCGGGACGCCTACGAGCAGTACTTC,NA,NA,TRBV27,TRBJ2-7
CASSLIGTRVYNEQFF,TGCGCCAGCAGCCTGATCGGGACACGGGTCTACAATGAGCAGTTCTTC,NA,NA,TRBV5-1,TRBJ2-1
CASSLESDFGQPQHF,TGTGCCAGCAGCTTAGAGTCGGACTTTGGGCAGCCCCAGCATTTT,NA,NA,TRBV7-9,TRBJ1-5
CASSESASSYNEQFF,TGTGCCAGCAGTGAGTCAGCGAGCTCCTACAATGAGCAGTTCTTC,NA,NA,TRBV2,TRBJ2-1
CAWSAGTGGGDEQFF,TGTGCCTGGAGTGCCGGGACTGGGGGTGGCGATGAGCAGTTCTTC,NA,few,TRBV30,TRBJ2-1
CASSYERTGNQPQHF,TGTGCCAGCAGCTACGAACGGACGGGGAATCAGCCCCAGCATTTT,NA,NA,TRBV5-6,TRBJ1-5
CASSYYGTGYGYTF,TGTGCCAGCAGTTACTACGGGACAGGCTATGGCTACACCTTC,TRBD1,NA,TRBV6-5,TRBJ1-2
CASSLIGGQETQYF,TGTGCCAGCAGTTTAATCGGGGGCCAAGAGACCCAGTACTTC,NA,NA,TRBV27,TRBJ2-5